This record looks at one TCR beta chain sequence and its context. Other nucleotide sequences from this sample produce the same CDR3. This CDR3 region has 12 residues. Trimming removed 1 base at V and 3 bases at J, with 4 bases between. Germline V lookup: CDR1 SNHLY, CDR2 FYNNEI. These data are taken from a study of shared clonotypes between healthy human individuals. Across the study: Donors, aged 18 to 49, were a couple of women and three men. Three CD4 naive, three CD4 memory, two CD8 naive and one CD8 memory plate were used per donor.

Clones were read by immunoSEQ multiplex PCR, and TCRdb kept only the in-frame ones, dropping some. The repertoire consists of 2 million or so clones, with around 96% occurring once and the leading ten covering around 1.1%. Positive CCR7 selection of CD45RO-negative cells yielded the naive CD8 cells, and terminally differentiated effector memory CD45RA+ cells were excluded. The sequence derives from a man aged 18 to 29 in good health. The sequenced sample was naive CD8+ T cells sorted from blood. V usage is TRBV2 and J usage is TRBJ2-7; no firm D call. CDR3 DNA sequence: TGTGCCAGCAGTGAAGGCAGCTACGAGCAGTACTTC. This gives the protein CASSEGSYEQYF.